This is a list of T cell receptor beta chains from one sample in a study of shared T cell receptors in the human thymus. The table came from immunoSEQ multiplex PCR; TCRdb's copy has only in-frame clones and leaves some out. The sample includes 450,000 to 650,000 clones, approximately 80% of them seen just once. The sample was also reused in another study, on human thymus T cells.

Sequences were obtained from thymocytes. All receptors derive from a boy less than two years old with a congenital heart defect. Both conserved end residues are part of each CDR3. Fields, in order: V gene, clone size, J gene, D gene, CDR3 DNA, CDR3 protein. The D gene is left open where the match is weak. Part of the rows lack a size; the others show once, few, many or a class for expanded clones.

v_gene: TRBV28; abundance: NA; j_gene: TRBJ1-5; d_gene: NA; CDR3nt: TGTGCCAGCAGTTTTGGAGGGAATCAGCCCCAGCATTTT; CDR3aa: CASSFGGNQPQHF
v_gene: TRBV5-1; abundance: NA; j_gene: TRBJ2-3; d_gene: NA; CDR3nt: TGCGCCAGCAGCACCAAAGCGAAAGATACGCAGTATTTT; CDR3aa: CASSTKAKDTQYF
v_gene: TRBV29-1; abundance: NA; j_gene: TRBJ2-5; d_gene: TRBD2; CDR3nt: TGCAGCGTCCCCGGACTAGCGGCTCAAGAGACCCAGTACTTC; CDR3aa: CSVPGLAAQETQYF
v_gene: TRBV14; abundance: NA; j_gene: TRBJ1-3; d_gene: NA; CDR3nt: TGTGCCAGCAGCCAAGCAGGGAACCCTGGAAACACCATATATTTT; CDR3aa: CASSQAGNPGNTIYF
v_gene: TRBV6-1; abundance: NA; j_gene: TRBJ2-3; d_gene: NA; CDR3nt: TGTGCCAGCACCGAACAGCTCACAGATACGCAGTATTTT; CDR3aa: CASTEQLTDTQYF
v_gene: TRBV10-1; abundance: NA; j_gene: TRBJ2-7; d_gene: NA; CDR3nt: TGCGCCAGCAGTGTCGCAGGGTCGTCCCGTTACGAGCAGTACTTC; CDR3aa: CASSVAGSSRYEQYF
v_gene: TRBV4-1; abundance: NA; j_gene: TRBJ2-1; d_gene: NA; CDR3nt: TGCGCCAGCAGCCAACCTGACAACTACAATGAGCAGTTCTTC; CDR3aa: CASSQPDNYNEQFF
v_gene: TRBV6-5; abundance: NA; j_gene: TRBJ1-1; d_gene: TRBD1; CDR3nt: TGTGCCAGCAGTGGATTAACAGGGGGCAGCACTGAAGCTTTCTTT; CDR3aa: CASSGLTGGSTEAFF
v_gene: TRBV7-6; abundance: NA; j_gene: TRBJ2-7; d_gene: NA; CDR3nt: TGTGCCAGCAGCCCAGGCGCCCCATCTTCCTACGAGCAGTACTTC; CDR3aa: CASSPGAPSSYEQYF
v_gene: TRBV7-3; abundance: few; j_gene: TRBJ2-2; d_gene: NA; CDR3nt: TGTGCCAGCAGCACACAGGGTTCGAACACCGGGGAGCTGTTTTTT; CDR3aa: CASSTQGSNTGELFF
v_gene: TRBV18; abundance: NA; j_gene: TRBJ1-3; d_gene: TRBD1; CDR3nt: TGTGCCAGCTCCCGCGGACCCCGGACAGGGGGGGACTCTGGAAACACCATATATTTT; CDR3aa: CASSRGPRTGGDSGNTIYF
v_gene: TRBV18; abundance: NA; j_gene: TRBJ2-5; d_gene: TRBD1; CDR3nt: TGTGCCAGCTCACCGGGGACAGGGGGCACCCACCAAGAGACCCAGTACTTC; CDR3aa: CASSPGTGGTHQETQYF
v_gene: TRBV20-1; abundance: NA; j_gene: TRBJ2-5; d_gene: NA; CDR3nt: TGCAGTCCCGGAGAGACCCAGTACTTC; CDR3aa: CSPGETQYF
v_gene: TRBV21-1; abundance: NA; j_gene: TRBJ2-4; d_gene: NA; CDR3nt: TGTGCCAGCCCGGGACTAGCGGGAGGAGAAAACATTCAGTACTTC; CDR3aa: CASPGLAGGENIQYF
v_gene: TRBV2; abundance: NA; j_gene: TRBJ2-1; d_gene: TRBD2; CDR3nt: TGTGCCAGCGGGGGACTAGCGGGAAACTACAATGAGCAGTTCTTC; CDR3aa: CASGGLAGNYNEQFF
v_gene: TRBV30; abundance: NA; j_gene: TRBJ2-3; d_gene: TRBD2; CDR3nt: TGTGCTTTGGCTAGCGGGACTTTCACAGATACGCAGTATTTT; CDR3aa: CALASGTFTDTQYF
v_gene: TRBV13; abundance: NA; j_gene: TRBJ1-1; d_gene: NA; CDR3nt: TGTGCCAGCAGCCCTCCTTCACAGGGATCCATGAACACTGAAGCTTTCTTT; CDR3aa: CASSPPSQGSMNTEAFF
v_gene: TRBV28; abundance: NA; j_gene: TRBJ2-5; d_gene: TRBD2; CDR3nt: TGTGCCAGCAGTTCAGGGACTAGCGGGGCTCGGGAGACCCAGTACTTC; CDR3aa: CASSSGTSGARETQYF
v_gene: TRBV27; abundance: NA; j_gene: TRBJ2-5; d_gene: NA; CDR3nt: TGTGCCAGCGGACACCCGACAGGGAGGGAGACCCAGTACTTC; CDR3aa: CASGHPTGRETQYF
v_gene: TRBV2; abundance: NA; j_gene: TRBJ1-3; d_gene: TRBD1; CDR3nt: TGTGCCAACTACAGACAGGGGACTGGAAACACCATATATTTT; CDR3aa: CANYRQGTGNTIYF
v_gene: TRBV6-5; abundance: NA; j_gene: TRBJ2-2; d_gene: TRBD2; CDR3nt: TGTGCCAGCAGTTCGAGCGGGACCTACACCGGGGAGCTGTTTTTT; CDR3aa: CASSSSGTYTGELFF
v_gene: TRBV2; abundance: NA; j_gene: TRBJ2-3; d_gene: TRBD2; CDR3nt: TGTGCCAGCAGTGACCGGTTGGGTAGCGGGCCCCCCGTTAGCACAGATACGCAGTATTTT; CDR3aa: CASSDRLGSGPPVSTDTQYF
v_gene: TRBV4-3; abundance: NA; j_gene: TRBJ2-1; d_gene: NA; CDR3nt: TGCGCCAGCAGCCAAGTCGGGGTCCACAATGAGCAGTTCTTC; CDR3aa: CASSQVGVHNEQFF
v_gene: TRBV14; abundance: once; j_gene: TRBJ2-3; d_gene: NA; CDR3nt: TGTGCCAGCAGCCGCAGCGGCGCCACAGATACGCAGTATTTT; CDR3aa: CASSRSGATDTQYF
v_gene: TRBV6-5; abundance: NA; j_gene: TRBJ1-2; d_gene: NA; CDR3nt: TGTGCCAGCAGATCTAACCAGGGGACCAGCTATGGCTACACCTTC; CDR3aa: CASRSNQGTSYGYTF
v_gene: TRBV7-7; abundance: NA; j_gene: TRBJ2-5; d_gene: NA; CDR3nt: TGTGCTAGCAGCTTAGGGGGAGGGGAGACCCAGTACTTC; CDR3aa: CASSLGGGETQYF